The clone carrying this TCR beta chain was counted between two and nine times. Its antigen remains unknown. The data were taken from a study of long-term antiretroviral therapy in people with HIV. General study findings and limits: Collection of the blood took place between the mid-2000s and the late 2010s. The ART regimens in use then may have been less effective than current ones.

At survey level, the immunoSEQ assay was run in its v3.0 version. The target of sequencing was about 35,000-50,000 T-cell genomes per sample. Some clones are missing from TCRdb's copy, which holds only in-frame ones; the method was immunoSEQ multiplex PCR. The profile shows 7,500 to 10,000 clones, roughly four fifths of them singletons. The sequence was collected from a man aged 35 to 55 with HIV. Sequencing was performed on unsorted PBMCs, taken 0.7 years after starting antiretroviral therapy.

CDR3 residues: CASNPTGGMNEQFF. CDR3 DNA: TGTGCCAGTAATCCAACGGGGGGAATGAATGAGCAGTTCTTC. The chain recombines TRBV19 with TRBJ2-1; 7 bases map to TRBD2. Trimming cost V 7 bases and J 7 bases; bases outside gene matches: 10. The CDR3 contains 14 residues. Germline CDR1 and CDR2: LNHDA and SQIVND (reference sequence).